These T cell receptor beta chains were read from a single sample in a study of shared clonotypes between healthy human individuals. Sequenced by immunoSEQ multiplex PCR; TCRdb stores in-frame clones only, minus some. The table lists 700,000 to 950,000 clones, 96% of them singletons, with roughly 0.23% in the top ten. Source material: naive CD8+ T cells sorted from blood. The receptors come from a man aged 30-40 years in good health. Each CDR3 is given with its conserved first and last residue. Fields, in order: clone size, J gene, D gene, V gene, CDR3 protein, CDR3 DNA. The D gene is left open where the match is weak. Part of the rows lack a size; the others show once, few, many or a class for expanded clones.

clone_size: .; j_call: TRBJ1-1; d_call: TRBD1; v_call: TRBV27; cdr3_aa: CASRGSGGAWAEAFF; cdr3_nt: TGTGCCAGCAGGGGGTCAGGGGGCGCTTGGGCTGAAGCTTTCTTT
clone_size: .; j_call: TRBJ2-5; d_call: .; v_call: TRBV5-4; cdr3_aa: CASSLVGEAGETQYF; cdr3_nt: TGTGCCAGCAGCTTGGTGGGGGAGGCGGGGGAGACCCAGTACTTC
clone_size: once; j_call: TRBJ2-7; d_call: TRBD1; v_call: TRBV5-4; cdr3_aa: CASSEDRGYEQYF; cdr3_nt: TGTGCCAGCAGCGAAGACAGGGGGTACGAGCAGTACTTC
clone_size: .; j_call: TRBJ2-7; d_call: TRBD1; v_call: TRBV7-8; cdr3_aa: CASSLGTGGYYEQYF; cdr3_nt: TGTGCCAGCAGCTTAGGCACAGGGGGGTACTACGAGCAGTACTTC
clone_size: .; j_call: TRBJ2-1; d_call: .; v_call: TRBV13; cdr3_aa: CASSGPAGSYNEQFF; cdr3_nt: TGTGCCAGCAGCGGCCCCGCAGGGTCCTACAATGAGCAGTTCTTC
clone_size: once; j_call: TRBJ2-2; d_call: .; v_call: TRBV2; cdr3_aa: CASRGEREYPNTGELFF; cdr3_nt: TGTGCCAGCAGAGGGGAAAGGGAATATCCGAACACCGGGGAGCTGTTTTTT
clone_size: .; j_call: TRBJ2-6; d_call: .; v_call: TRBV14; cdr3_aa: CASSQDYASTWSSGANVLTF; cdr3_nt: TGTGCCAGCAGCCAAGACTATGCATCAACATGGTCTTCTGGGGCCAACGTCCTGACTTTC
clone_size: .; j_call: TRBJ2-3; d_call: .; v_call: TRBV13; cdr3_aa: CASSPRGRGTDTQYF; cdr3_nt: TGTGCCAGCAGCCCCCGGGGGAGGGGGACAGATACGCAGTATTTT
clone_size: .; j_call: TRBJ2-7; d_call: .; v_call: TRBV2; cdr3_aa: CASRGSYEQYF; cdr3_nt: TGTGCCAGCAGGGGGAGCTACGAGCAGTACTTC
clone_size: .; j_call: TRBJ2-3; d_call: TRBD2; v_call: TRBV29-1; cdr3_aa: CSVVRLAEADTQYF; cdr3_nt: TGCAGCGTTGTGCGACTAGCGGAGGCAGATACGCAGTATTTT
clone_size: .; j_call: TRBJ2-5; d_call: TRBD1; v_call: TRBV7-9; cdr3_aa: CASSLVTGGQETQYF; cdr3_nt: TGTGCCAGCAGCTTAGTTACAGGGGGCCAAGAGACCCAGTACTTC
clone_size: .; j_call: TRBJ2-7; d_call: .; v_call: TRBV6-1; cdr3_aa: CASSVPTGRAPYEQYF; cdr3_nt: TGTGCCAGCAGTGTCCCGACGGGAAGGGCTCCCTACGAGCAGTACTTC
clone_size: .; j_call: TRBJ1-1; d_call: .; v_call: TRBV7-8; cdr3_aa: CASSLGGVNTEAFF; cdr3_nt: TGTGCCAGCAGCTTAGGAGGGGTGAACACTGAAGCTTTCTTT
clone_size: .; j_call: TRBJ1-2; d_call: TRBD1; v_call: TRBV7-9; cdr3_aa: CASSHGQDYGYTF; cdr3_nt: TGTGCCAGCAGCCACGGACAGGACTATGGCTACACCTTC
clone_size: .; j_call: TRBJ2-7; d_call: .; v_call: TRBV5-5; cdr3_aa: CASSFVYWGGGVPYEQYF; cdr3_nt: TGTGCCAGCAGCTTTGTTTATTGGGGGGGCGGGGTCCCCTACGAGCAGTACTTC
clone_size: .; j_call: TRBJ2-7; d_call: .; v_call: TRBV7-8; cdr3_aa: CASSPLGQGFDEQYF; cdr3_nt: TGTGCCAGCAGCCCCCTCGGGCAGGGATTCGACGAGCAGTACTTC
clone_size: once; j_call: TRBJ2-7; d_call: TRBD2; v_call: TRBV6-1; cdr3_aa: CASSGLGLADLYEQYF; cdr3_nt: TGTGCCAGCAGTGGATTAGGACTAGCGGATCTTTACGAGCAGTACTTC
clone_size: once; j_call: TRBJ1-1; d_call: TRBD1; v_call: TRBV19; cdr3_aa: CASSILDRGTEAFF; cdr3_nt: TGTGCCAGTAGTATTCTCGACAGGGGGACTGAAGCTTTCTTT
clone_size: once; j_call: TRBJ2-2; d_call: .; v_call: TRBV9; cdr3_aa: CASSSVANTGELFF; cdr3_nt: TGTGCCAGCTCTAGCGTCGCGAACACCGGGGAGCTGTTTTTT
clone_size: .; j_call: TRBJ2-7; d_call: .; v_call: TRBV6-1; cdr3_aa: CASSVVDRSYEQYF; cdr3_nt: TGTGCCAGCAGTGTGGTAGACAGATCCTACGAGCAGTACTTC
clone_size: .; j_call: TRBJ1-3; d_call: TRBD1; v_call: TRBV7-9; cdr3_aa: CASRAGTVSGNTIYF; cdr3_nt: TGTGCCAGCAGGGCCGGGACAGTCTCTGGAAACACCATATATTTT
clone_size: .; j_call: TRBJ2-1; d_call: .; v_call: TRBV7-3; cdr3_aa: CASSLNYNEQFF; cdr3_nt: TGTGCCAGCAGCTTAAATTACAATGAGCAGTTCTTC
clone_size: .; j_call: TRBJ1-5; d_call: TRBD1; v_call: TRBV6-5; cdr3_aa: CASSWGQGTNQPQHF; cdr3_nt: TGTGCCAGCAGTTGGGGACAGGGCACAAATCAGCCCCAGCATTTT
clone_size: .; j_call: TRBJ1-2; d_call: .; v_call: TRBV2; cdr3_aa: CASRDRDTRHGYTF; cdr3_nt: TGTGCCAGCAGAGACCGGGACACCAGACATGGCTACACCTTC
clone_size: .; j_call: TRBJ1-2; d_call: .; v_call: TRBV28; cdr3_aa: CASTLFVPGDYGYTF; cdr3_nt: TGTGCCAGCACCCTTTTTGTCCCCGGTGACTATGGCTACACCTTC
clone_size: .; j_call: TRBJ2-7; d_call: TRBD2; v_call: TRBV10-3; cdr3_aa: CAISRTSGVLSYEQYF; cdr3_nt: TGTGCCATCAGCCGGACTAGCGGGGTCCTATCCTACGAGCAGTACTTC
clone_size: .; j_call: TRBJ2-5; d_call: TRBD1; v_call: TRBV29-1; cdr3_aa: CSAVGGQGDQETQYF; cdr3_nt: TGCAGCGCCGTAGGGGGCCAGGGTGATCAAGAGACCCAGTACTTC
clone_size: .; j_call: TRBJ2-6; d_call: .; v_call: TRBV29-1; cdr3_aa: CSVEDWSSGANVLTF; cdr3_nt: TGCAGCGTTGAAGATTGGAGTTCTGGGGCCAACGTCCTGACTTTC
clone_size: .; j_call: TRBJ2-1; d_call: TRBD2; v_call: TRBV7-9; cdr3_aa: CASSPRGGVYNEQFF; cdr3_nt: TGTGCCAGCAGCCCACGGGGGGGGGTTTACAATGAGCAGTTCTTC
clone_size: .; j_call: TRBJ2-3; d_call: TRBD1; v_call: TRBV4-3; cdr3_aa: CASSQDRFGTGTDTQYF; cdr3_nt: TGCGCCAGCAGCCAAGATCGTTTCGGGACAGGCACAGATACGCAGTATTTT
clone_size: .; j_call: TRBJ2-7; d_call: .; v_call: TRBV2; cdr3_aa: CASSDETGKVGEQYF; cdr3_nt: TGTGCCAGCAGTGACGAAACAGGGAAGGTAGGCGAGCAGTACTTC
clone_size: .; j_call: TRBJ1-1; d_call: .; v_call: TRBV6-5; cdr3_aa: CASKEEGEAFF; cdr3_nt: TGTGCCAGCAAAGAGGAGGGTGAAGCTTTCTTT
clone_size: .; j_call: TRBJ1-2; d_call: TRBD1; v_call: TRBV27; cdr3_aa: CASRLHSTGGEVGYTF; cdr3_nt: TGTGCCAGCAGGTTACATTCGACAGGGGGCGAGGTTGGCTACACCTTC
clone_size: .; j_call: TRBJ2-5; d_call: TRBD2; v_call: TRBV15; cdr3_aa: CATSRDRGGETQYF; cdr3_nt: TGTGCCACCAGCAGAGATCGGGGGGGAGAGACCCAGTACTTC
clone_size: .; j_call: TRBJ2-5; d_call: .; v_call: TRBV13; cdr3_aa: CASSLSPSNYGEDLETQYF; cdr3_nt: TGTGCCAGCAGCTTATCCCCCTCTAATTATGGGGAGGATTTGGAGACCCAGTACTTC
clone_size: .; j_call: TRBJ1-2; d_call: .; v_call: TRBV7-9; cdr3_aa: CASSLGLEGYTF; cdr3_nt: TGTGCCAGCAGCTTAGGGCTTGAGGGCTACACCTTC
clone_size: .; j_call: TRBJ2-6; d_call: .; v_call: TRBV27; cdr3_aa: CASSPGTGRANVLTF; cdr3_nt: TGTGCCAGCAGTCCGGGGACCGGGCGGGCCAACGTCCTGACTTTC
clone_size: .; j_call: TRBJ2-7; d_call: TRBD1; v_call: TRBV10-2; cdr3_aa: CASMDRGVYEQYF; cdr3_nt: TGCGCCAGCATGGACAGGGGAGTCTACGAGCAGTACTTC
clone_size: .; j_call: TRBJ1-1; d_call: .; v_call: TRBV9; cdr3_aa: CASSAALGEAFF; cdr3_nt: TGTGCCAGCAGCGCCGCGTTGGGTGAAGCTTTCTTT
clone_size: .; j_call: TRBJ2-1; d_call: TRBD1; v_call: TRBV7-8; cdr3_aa: CASSLQGARYNEQFF; cdr3_nt: TGTGCCAGCAGCTTGCAGGGGGCGCGGTACAATGAGCAGTTCTTC
clone_size: .; j_call: TRBJ2-1; d_call: .; v_call: TRBV9; cdr3_aa: CASSAVGNEQFF; cdr3_nt: TGTGCCAGCAGCGCTGTCGGGAATGAGCAGTTCTTC
clone_size: .; j_call: TRBJ2-2; d_call: .; v_call: TRBV5-1; cdr3_aa: CASLDSRGNTGELFF; cdr3_nt: TGCGCCAGCCTGGACTCCCGGGGGAACACCGGGGAGCTGTTTTTT
clone_size: .; j_call: TRBJ1-2; d_call: .; v_call: TRBV5-1; cdr3_aa: CASSLRAPNYGYTF; cdr3_nt: TGCGCCAGCAGCTTGAGGGCGCCTAACTATGGCTACACCTTC
clone_size: once; j_call: TRBJ1-1; d_call: .; v_call: TRBV19; cdr3_aa: CASSLTGGDTEAFF; cdr3_nt: TGTGCCAGTAGCCTCACGGGGGGGGACACTGAAGCTTTCTTT
clone_size: .; j_call: TRBJ2-7; d_call: .; v_call: TRBV5-1; cdr3_aa: CASSLETAVYEQYF; cdr3_nt: TGCGCCAGCAGCTTGGAGACCGCTGTCTACGAGCAGTACTTC
clone_size: .; j_call: TRBJ1-4; d_call: .; v_call: TRBV6-5; cdr3_aa: CASSPLTADNEKLFF; cdr3_nt: TGTGCCAGCAGCCCGCTGACAGCAGATAATGAAAAACTGTTTTTT
clone_size: .; j_call: TRBJ1-2; d_call: .; v_call: TRBV9; cdr3_aa: CASYSSGGYTF; cdr3_nt: TGTGCCAGCTATAGCTCGGGTGGCTACACCTTC
clone_size: .; j_call: TRBJ2-5; d_call: TRBD2; v_call: TRBV6-5; cdr3_aa: CASTSGGTQYF; cdr3_nt: TGTGCCAGCACCTCGGGGGGAACCCAGTACTTC
clone_size: .; j_call: TRBJ1-4; d_call: TRBD1; v_call: TRBV9; cdr3_aa: CASSSDRGDEKLFF; cdr3_nt: TGTGCCAGCAGCTCGGACAGGGGCGACGAAAAACTGTTTTTT
clone_size: once; j_call: TRBJ1-2; d_call: .; v_call: TRBV29-1; cdr3_aa: CSVEDRGRAGALYGYTF; cdr3_nt: TGCAGCGTTGAAGATAGGGGTAGGGCGGGGGCCCTTTATGGCTACACCTTC
clone_size: .; j_call: TRBJ2-3; d_call: TRBD2; v_call: TRBV29-1; cdr3_aa: CSGRTSGTENTQYF; cdr3_nt: TGCAGCGGCCGGACTAGCGGAACGGAAAATACGCAGTATTTT